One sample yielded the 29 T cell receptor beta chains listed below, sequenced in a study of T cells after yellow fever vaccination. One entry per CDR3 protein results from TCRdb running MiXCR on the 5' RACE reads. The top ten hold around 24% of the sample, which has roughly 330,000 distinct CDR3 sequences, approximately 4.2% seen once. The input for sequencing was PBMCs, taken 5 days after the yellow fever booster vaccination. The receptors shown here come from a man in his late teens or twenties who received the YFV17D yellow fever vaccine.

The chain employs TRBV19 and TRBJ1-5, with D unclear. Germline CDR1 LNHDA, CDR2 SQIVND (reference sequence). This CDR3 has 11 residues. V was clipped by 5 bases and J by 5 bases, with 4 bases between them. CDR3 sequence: CASSRDQPQHF. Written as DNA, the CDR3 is TGTGCCAGTAGTCGGGATCAGCCCCAGCATTTT.

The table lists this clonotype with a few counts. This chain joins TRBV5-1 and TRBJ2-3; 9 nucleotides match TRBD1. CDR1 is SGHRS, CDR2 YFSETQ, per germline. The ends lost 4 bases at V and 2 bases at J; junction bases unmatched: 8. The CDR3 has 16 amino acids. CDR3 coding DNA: TGCGCCAGCAGCCGACACAGGGGGCCCACCACAGATACGCAGTATTTT. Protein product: CASSRHRGPTTDTQYF.

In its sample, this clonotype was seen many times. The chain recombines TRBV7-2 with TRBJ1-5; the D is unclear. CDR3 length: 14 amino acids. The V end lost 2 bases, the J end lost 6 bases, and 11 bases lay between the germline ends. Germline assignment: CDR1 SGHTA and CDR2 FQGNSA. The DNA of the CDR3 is TGTGCCAGCAGCTTATCGGGTCTTAGTCAGCCCCAGCATTTT. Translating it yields CASSLSGLSQPQHF. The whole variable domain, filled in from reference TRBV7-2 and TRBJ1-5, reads GAGVSQSPSNKVTEKGKDVELRCDPISGHTALYWYRQSLGQGLEFLIYFQGNSAPDKSGLPSDRFSAERTGGSVSTLTIQRTQQEDSAVYLCASSLSGLSQPQHFGDGTRLSIL.

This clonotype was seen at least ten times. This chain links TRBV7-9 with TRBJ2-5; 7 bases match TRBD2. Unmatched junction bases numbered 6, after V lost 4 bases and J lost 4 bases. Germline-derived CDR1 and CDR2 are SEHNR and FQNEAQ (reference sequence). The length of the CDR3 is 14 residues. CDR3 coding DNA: TGTGCCAGCAGCTACCTCGGCGGGGGAGAGACCCAGTACTTC. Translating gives CASSYLGGGETQYF.

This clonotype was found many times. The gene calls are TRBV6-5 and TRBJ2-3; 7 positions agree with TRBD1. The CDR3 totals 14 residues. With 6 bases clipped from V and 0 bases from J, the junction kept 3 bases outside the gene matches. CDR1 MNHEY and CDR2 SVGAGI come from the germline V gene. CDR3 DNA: TGTGCCAGCAGACAGGGGTGGAGCACAGATACGCAGTATTTT. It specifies CASRQGWSTDTQYF.

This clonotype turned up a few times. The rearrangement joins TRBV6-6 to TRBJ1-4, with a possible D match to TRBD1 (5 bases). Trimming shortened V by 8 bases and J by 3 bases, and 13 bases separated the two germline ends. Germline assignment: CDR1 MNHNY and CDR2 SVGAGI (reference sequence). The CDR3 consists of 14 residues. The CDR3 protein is CASAGGIANEKLFF. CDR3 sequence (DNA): TGTGCCAGCGCCGGGGGTATAGCTAATGAAAAACTGTTTTTT.

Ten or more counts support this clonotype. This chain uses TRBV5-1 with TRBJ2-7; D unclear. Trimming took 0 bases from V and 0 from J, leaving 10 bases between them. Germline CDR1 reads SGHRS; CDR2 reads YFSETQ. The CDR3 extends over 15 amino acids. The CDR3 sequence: CASSLGQFSSYEQYF. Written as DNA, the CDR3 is TGCGCCAGCAGCTTGGGCCAGTTTAGCTCCTACGAGCAGTACTTC.

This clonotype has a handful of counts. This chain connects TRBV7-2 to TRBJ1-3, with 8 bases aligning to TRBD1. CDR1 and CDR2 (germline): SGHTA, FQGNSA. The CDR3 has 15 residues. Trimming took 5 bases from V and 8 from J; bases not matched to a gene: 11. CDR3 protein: CASSPDRGAWDTIYF. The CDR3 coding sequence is TGTGCCAGCAGCCCCGACAGGGGTGCTTGGGACACCATATATTTT.

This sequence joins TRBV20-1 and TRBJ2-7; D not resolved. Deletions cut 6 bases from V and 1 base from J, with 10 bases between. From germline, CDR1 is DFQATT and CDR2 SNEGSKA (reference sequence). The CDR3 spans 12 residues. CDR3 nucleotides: TGCAGTGCCAACACAGATTCCTACGAGCAGTACTTC. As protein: CSANTDSYEQYF.

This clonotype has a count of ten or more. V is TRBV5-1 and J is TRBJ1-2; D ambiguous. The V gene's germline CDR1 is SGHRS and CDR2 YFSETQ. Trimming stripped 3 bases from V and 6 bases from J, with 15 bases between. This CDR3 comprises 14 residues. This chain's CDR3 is CASSSPDPSNGYTF. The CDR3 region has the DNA TGCGCCAGCAGCTCACCGGACCCATCCAATGGCTACACCTTC.

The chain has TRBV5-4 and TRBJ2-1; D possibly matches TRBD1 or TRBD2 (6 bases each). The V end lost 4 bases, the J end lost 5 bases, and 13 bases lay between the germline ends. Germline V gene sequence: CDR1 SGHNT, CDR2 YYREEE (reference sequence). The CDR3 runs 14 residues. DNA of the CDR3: TGTGCCAGCAGCCGCGTAGGGGGGCACAATGAGCAGTTCTTC. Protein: CASSRVGGHNEQFF.

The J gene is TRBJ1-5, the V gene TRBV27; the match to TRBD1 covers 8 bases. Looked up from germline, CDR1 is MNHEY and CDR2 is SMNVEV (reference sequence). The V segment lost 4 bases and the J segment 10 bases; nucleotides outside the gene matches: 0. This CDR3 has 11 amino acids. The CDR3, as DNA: TGTGCCAGCAGTTCAGGGGGCCCCCAGCATTTT. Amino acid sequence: CASSSGGPQHF.

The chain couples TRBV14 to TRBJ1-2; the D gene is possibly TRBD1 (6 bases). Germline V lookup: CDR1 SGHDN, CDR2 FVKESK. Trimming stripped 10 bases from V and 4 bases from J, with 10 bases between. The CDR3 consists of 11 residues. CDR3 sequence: CATGTIYGYTF. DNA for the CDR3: TGTGCCACCGGGACAATCTATGGCTACACCTTC.

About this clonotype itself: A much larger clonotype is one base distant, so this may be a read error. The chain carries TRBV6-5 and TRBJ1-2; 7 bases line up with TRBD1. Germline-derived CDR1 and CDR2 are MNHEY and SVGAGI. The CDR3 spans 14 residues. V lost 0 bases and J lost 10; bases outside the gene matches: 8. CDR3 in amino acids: CASSYSTGWDVYTF. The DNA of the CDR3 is TGTGCCAGCAGTTACTCGACAGGGTGGGATGTCTACACCTTC.

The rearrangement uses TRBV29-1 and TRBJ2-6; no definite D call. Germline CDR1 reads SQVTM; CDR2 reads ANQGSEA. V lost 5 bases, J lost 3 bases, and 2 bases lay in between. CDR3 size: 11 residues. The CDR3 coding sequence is TGCAGCGTTTTTGGGGCCAACGTCCTGACTTTC. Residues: CSVFGANVLTF.

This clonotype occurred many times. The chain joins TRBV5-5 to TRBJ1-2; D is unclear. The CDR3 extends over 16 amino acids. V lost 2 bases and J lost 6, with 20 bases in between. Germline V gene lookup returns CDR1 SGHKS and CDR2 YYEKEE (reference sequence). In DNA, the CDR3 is TGTGCCAGCAGCTTACATTACATCGAGATTTCTGATGGCTACACCTTC. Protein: CASSLHYIEISDGYTF.

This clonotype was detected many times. The CDR3 protein is CASRKKWDRVYEQYF. CDR3 sequence (DNA): TGTGCCAGCAGAAAGAAATGGGACAGGGTTTACGAGCAGTACTTC. This chain uses TRBV5-6 with TRBJ2-7; 9 positions match TRBD1. CDR1 is SGHDT and CDR2 is YYEEEE in the germline V gene. The CDR3 runs to 15 residues. V lost 5 bases to trimming and J lost 4 bases; unmatched junction nucleotides: 10.

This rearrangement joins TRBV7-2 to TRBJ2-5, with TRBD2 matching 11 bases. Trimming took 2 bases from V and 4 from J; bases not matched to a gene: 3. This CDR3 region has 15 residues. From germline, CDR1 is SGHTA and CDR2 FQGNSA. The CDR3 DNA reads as TGTGCCAGCAGCTTAAGCGGGACTAGCGGAGAGACCCAGTACTTC. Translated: CASSLSGTSGETQYF.

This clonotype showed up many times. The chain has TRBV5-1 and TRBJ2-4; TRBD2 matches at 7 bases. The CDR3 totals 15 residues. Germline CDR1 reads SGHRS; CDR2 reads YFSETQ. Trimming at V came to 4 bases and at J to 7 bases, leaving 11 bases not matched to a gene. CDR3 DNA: TGCGCCAGCAGCACTACGGGGGAGGGGCTGAACATTCAGTACTTC. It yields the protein CASSTTGEGLNIQYF.

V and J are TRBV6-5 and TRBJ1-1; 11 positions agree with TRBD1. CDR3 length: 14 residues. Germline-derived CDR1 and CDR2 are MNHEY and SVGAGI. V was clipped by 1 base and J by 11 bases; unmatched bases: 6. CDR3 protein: CASSYYRTGGSAFF. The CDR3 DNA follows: TGTGCCAGCAGTTACTACCGGACAGGGGGCAGTGCTTTCTTT.

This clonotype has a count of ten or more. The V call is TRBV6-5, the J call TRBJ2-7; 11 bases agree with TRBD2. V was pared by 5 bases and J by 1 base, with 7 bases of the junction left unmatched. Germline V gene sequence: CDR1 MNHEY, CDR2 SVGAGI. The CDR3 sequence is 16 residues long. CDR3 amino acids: CASSLGGTSGSYEQYF. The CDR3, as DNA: TGTGCCAGCAGTCTGGGTGGGACTAGCGGATCCTACGAGCAGTACTTC.

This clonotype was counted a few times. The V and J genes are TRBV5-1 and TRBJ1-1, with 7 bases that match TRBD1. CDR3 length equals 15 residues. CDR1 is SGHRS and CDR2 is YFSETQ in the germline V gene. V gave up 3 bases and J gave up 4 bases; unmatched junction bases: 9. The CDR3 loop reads CASSYLQGPSTEAFF. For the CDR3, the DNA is TGCGCCAGCAGCTACTTACAGGGGCCGAGCACTGAAGCTTTCTTT.

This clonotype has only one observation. The CDR3 DNA follows: TGCGCCAGCAGCCCTCGGCTTCGGGGGGAGGGCGAGCAGTACGTC. This sequence encodes CASSPRLRGEGEQYV. V is TRBV4-1 and J is TRBJ2-7, with 7 bases fitting TRBD2. The CDR3 extends over 15 amino acids. Losses at the gene ends were 4 bases for V and 6 bases for J; bases not matched to a gene: 12. From germline, CDR1 is MGHRA and CDR2 YSYEKL.

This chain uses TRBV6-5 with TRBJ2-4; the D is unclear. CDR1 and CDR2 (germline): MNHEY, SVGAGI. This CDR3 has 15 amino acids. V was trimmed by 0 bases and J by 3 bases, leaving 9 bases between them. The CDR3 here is CASSYSETGKNIQYF. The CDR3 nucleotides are TGTGCCAGCAGTTACTCGGAGACGGGCAAAAACATTCAGTACTTC.

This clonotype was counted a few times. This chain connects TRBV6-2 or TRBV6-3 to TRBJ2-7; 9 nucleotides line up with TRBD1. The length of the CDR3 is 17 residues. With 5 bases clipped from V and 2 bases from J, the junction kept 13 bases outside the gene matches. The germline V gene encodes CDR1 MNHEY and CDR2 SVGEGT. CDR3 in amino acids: CASSTPSGTGNPYEQYV. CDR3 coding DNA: TGTGCCAGCAGTACCCCCTCCGGGACAGGGAATCCCTACGAGCAGTACGTC.

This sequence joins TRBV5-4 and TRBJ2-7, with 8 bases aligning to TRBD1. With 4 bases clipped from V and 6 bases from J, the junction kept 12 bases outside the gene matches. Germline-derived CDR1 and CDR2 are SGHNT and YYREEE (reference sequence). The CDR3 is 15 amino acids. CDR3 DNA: TGTGCCAGCAGCCTGGGTACCCAGGGGGCGGGCGAGCAGTACGTC. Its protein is CASSLGTQGAGEQYV.

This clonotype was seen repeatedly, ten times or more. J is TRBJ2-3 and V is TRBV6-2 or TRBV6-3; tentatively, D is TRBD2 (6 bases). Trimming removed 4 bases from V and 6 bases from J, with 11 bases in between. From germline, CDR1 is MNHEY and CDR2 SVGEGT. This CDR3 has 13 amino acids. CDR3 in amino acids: CASSSGLLDTQYF. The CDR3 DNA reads TGTGCCAGCAGTTCGGGACTTCTCGATACGCAGTATTTT.

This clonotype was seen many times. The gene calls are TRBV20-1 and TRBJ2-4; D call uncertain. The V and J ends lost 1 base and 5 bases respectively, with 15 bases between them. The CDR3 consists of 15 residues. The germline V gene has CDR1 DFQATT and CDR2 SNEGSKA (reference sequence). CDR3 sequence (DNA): TGCAGTGCTAGAGGCCCCGAAGTAGGGCAAAACATTCAGTACTTC. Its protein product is CSARGPEVGQNIQYF.

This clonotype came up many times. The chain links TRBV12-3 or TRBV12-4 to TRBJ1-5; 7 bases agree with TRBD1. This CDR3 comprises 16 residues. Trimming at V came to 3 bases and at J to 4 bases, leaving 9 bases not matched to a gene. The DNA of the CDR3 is TGTGCCAGCAGTTTCCGGGAGGGGACAGTTAATCAGCCCCAGCATTTT. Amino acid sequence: CASSFREGTVNQPQHF.